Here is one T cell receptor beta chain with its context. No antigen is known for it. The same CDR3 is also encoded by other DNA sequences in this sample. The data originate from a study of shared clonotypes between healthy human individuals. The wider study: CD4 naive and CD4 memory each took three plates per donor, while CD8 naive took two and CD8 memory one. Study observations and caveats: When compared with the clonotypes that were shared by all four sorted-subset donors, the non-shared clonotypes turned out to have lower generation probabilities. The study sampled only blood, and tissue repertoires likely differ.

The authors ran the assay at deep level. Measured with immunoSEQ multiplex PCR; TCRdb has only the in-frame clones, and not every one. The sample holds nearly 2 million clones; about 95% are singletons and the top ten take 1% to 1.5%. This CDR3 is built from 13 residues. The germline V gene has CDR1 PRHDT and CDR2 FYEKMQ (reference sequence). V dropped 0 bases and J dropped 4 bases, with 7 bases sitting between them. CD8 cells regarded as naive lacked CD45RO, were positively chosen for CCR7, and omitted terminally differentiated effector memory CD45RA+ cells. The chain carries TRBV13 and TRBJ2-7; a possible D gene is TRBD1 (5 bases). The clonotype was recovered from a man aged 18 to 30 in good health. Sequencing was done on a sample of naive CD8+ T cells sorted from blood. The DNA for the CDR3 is TGTGCCAGCAGCTTAGGGCAGGGATACGAGCAGTACTTC. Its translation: CASSLGQGYEQYF.